This T cell receptor beta chain was captured by sequencing in a study of T cells in Graves' hyperthyroidism and ophthalmopathy. General study results and limits: Most clonotypes expanded in the thyroid (above 0.001) were also present in blood.

This clonotype was seen many times. Its antigen remains unknown. Amplified TCR beta CDR3 regions derived from RNA transcripts. An initial round of RT-PCR targeting the TCR CDR3 relied on the HTBI primer set. TCRdb recomputed calls from the multiplex PCR reads with MiXCR, one row per CDR3 protein. The table has around 420,000 distinct CDR3 sequences, 15% to 18% seen once; the top ten hold around 7.7%. The sequencing sample was made of blood. This sequence originates from a woman under 30 with Graves' hyperthyroidism.

The CDR3 region is CASSLWDRWKETQYF. The CDR3 DNA follows: TGTGCCAGCAGCCTTTGGGACAGGTGGAAAGAGACCCAGTACTTC. The rearrangement joins TRBV3-1 to TRBJ2-5, with 8 bases lining up with TRBD1. The CDR3 is made up of 15 amino acids. V dropped 4 bases and J dropped 3; count of bases not matched to a gene: 7. The germline CDR1 and CDR2 sequences are LGHDT and YNNKEL (reference sequence).